This T cell receptor (beta chain) was identified in a study of cytotoxic CD8 clonotypes in ibrutinib-treated CLL. TCRdb keeps only in-frame clones here, not all; method: immunoSEQ multiplex PCR. The table includes more than 200,000 clones, roughly 70% detected once. To note about this clone: What it binds is unknown.

Study conclusions and caveats: Relative to age-matched healthy donors, clonality at baseline was higher, and it tracked circulating CD8+ T-cell counts. Public clonotypes, found uncommonly, either contracted or stayed stable on treatment.

This receptor was identified in a human donor with chronic lymphocytic leukemia. The starting material was PBMCs, obtained after 24 months of ibrutinib treatment.

The CDR3 loop reads CASSPGLAGPSTDTQYF. DNA for the CDR3: TGTGCCAGCTCACCGGGACTAGCGGGCCCAAGCACAGATACGCAGTATTTT. The V call is TRBV18, the J call TRBJ2-3; 12 nucleotides line up with TRBD2. The CDR3 covers 17 residues. Germline loops: CDR1 KGHSH, CDR2 LQKENI. The junction had 4 bases not matched to a gene; V was cut back by 3 bases and J by 0 bases. The variable domain in full, completed from reference TRBV18 and TRBJ2-3, reads NAGVMQNPRHLVRRRGQEARLRCSPMKGHSHVYWYRQLPEEGLKFMVYLQKENIIDESGMPKERFSAEFPKEGPSILRIQQVVRGDSAAYFCASSPGLAGPSTDTQYFGPGTRLTVL.